Described below is a single TCR beta chain sequence and its context. The antigen is not known. TCRdb's copy holds only in-frame clones and misses some; the assay was immunoSEQ multiplex PCR. The sample consists of roughly 120,000 clones, 70% to 90% of them appearing once. CDR1 MNHNY and CDR2 SVGAGI come from the germline V gene (reference sequence). The CDR3 runs 12 residues. Losses at the gene ends were 7 bases for V and 5 bases for J; bases not matched to a gene: 4. The sample originates from a study of T cell responses to AZD1222 COVID-19 vaccine. Study-wide results and caveats: The CD4 TCRs associated with vaccination extended across spike and predominated at 160-218 and 743-854.

The chain joins TRBV6-6 to TRBJ2-5; 7 bases line up with TRBD1. This specimen was peripheral blood, taken on day 0 of MenACWY control vaccination. The source is an adult in good health. The CDR3 loop reads CASKGQLETQYF. In nucleotides, the CDR3 is TGTGCCAGCAAGGGACAGTTGGAGACCCAGTACTTC.